This T cell receptor beta chain emerged from a study of molecular identifiers for immune sequencing clone quantification. There are many counts of this clonotype. TCRdb processed the PCR reads anew with MiXCR; each CDR3 protein has one entry. Here the sample spans hundreds of thousands of distinct CDR3 sequences, approximately 20% being singletons. There are 14 residues in the CDR3. The V gene lost 4 bases and the J gene lost 2 bases, with 13 bases spanning the gap. Germline V gene sequence: CDR1 SGHKS, CDR2 YYEKEE (reference sequence). This sequence originates from a human donor in good health. Some libraries in this study had Jurkat cell RNA spiked in. The sample was naive CD8+ T cells from blood, with Jurkat cell RNA spiked in. Subset denoted: FACS-sorted CD8+CD4-CCR7+CD45RA+ naive T cells. J is TRBJ2-7 and V is TRBV5-5; D gene unclear. This CDR3 is CASSPGSLTYEQYF. CDR3 nucleotides: TGTGCCAGCAGCCCCGGGTCCCTCACCTACGAGCAGTACTTC.